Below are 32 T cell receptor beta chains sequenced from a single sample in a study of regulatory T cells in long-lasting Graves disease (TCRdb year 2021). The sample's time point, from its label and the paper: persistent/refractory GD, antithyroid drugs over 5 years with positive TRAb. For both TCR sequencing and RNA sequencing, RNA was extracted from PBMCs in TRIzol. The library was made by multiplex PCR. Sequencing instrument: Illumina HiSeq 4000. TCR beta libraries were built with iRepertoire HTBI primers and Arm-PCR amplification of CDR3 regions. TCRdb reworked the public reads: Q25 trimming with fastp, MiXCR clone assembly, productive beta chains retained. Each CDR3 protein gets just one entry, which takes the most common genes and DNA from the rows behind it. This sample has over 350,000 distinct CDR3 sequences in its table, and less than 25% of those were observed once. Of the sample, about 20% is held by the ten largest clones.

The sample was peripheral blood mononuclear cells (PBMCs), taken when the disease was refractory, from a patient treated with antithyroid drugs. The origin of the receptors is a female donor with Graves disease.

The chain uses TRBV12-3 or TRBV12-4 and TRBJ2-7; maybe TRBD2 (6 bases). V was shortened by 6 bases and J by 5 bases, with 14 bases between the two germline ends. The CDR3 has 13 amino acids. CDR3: CASSPPPGDEQYF. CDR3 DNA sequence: TGTGCCAGCAGCCCGCCCCCGGGGGACGAGCAGTACTTC.

CDR3 loop: CASGPGPQNEQFF. CDR3 DNA sequence: TGTGCCAGCGGACCGGGACCTCAAAATGAGCAGTTCTTC. This chain joins TRBV2 and TRBJ2-1; the D gene could be TRBD1 or TRBD2 (5 bases each). V dropped 8 bases and J dropped 7 bases, with 15 bases sitting between them. This CDR3 has 13 amino acids. Germline V gene sequence: CDR1 SNHLY, CDR2 FYNNEI.

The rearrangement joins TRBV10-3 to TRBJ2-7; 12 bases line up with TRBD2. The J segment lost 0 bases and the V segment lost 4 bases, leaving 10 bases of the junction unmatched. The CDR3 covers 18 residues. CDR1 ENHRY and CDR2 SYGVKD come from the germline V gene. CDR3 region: CAISGLGRTSGNSYEQYF. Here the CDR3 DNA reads TGTGCCATCAGTGGGTTAGGAAGGACTAGCGGGAACTCCTACGAGCAGTACTTC.

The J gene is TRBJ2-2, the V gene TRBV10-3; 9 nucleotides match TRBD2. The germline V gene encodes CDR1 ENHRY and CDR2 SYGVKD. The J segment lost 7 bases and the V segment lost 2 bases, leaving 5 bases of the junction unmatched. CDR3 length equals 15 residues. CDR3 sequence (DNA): TGTGCCATCAGTGAGAAAGCGGGAGGCCGCGGGGAGCTGTTTTTT. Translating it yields CAISEKAGGRGELFF.

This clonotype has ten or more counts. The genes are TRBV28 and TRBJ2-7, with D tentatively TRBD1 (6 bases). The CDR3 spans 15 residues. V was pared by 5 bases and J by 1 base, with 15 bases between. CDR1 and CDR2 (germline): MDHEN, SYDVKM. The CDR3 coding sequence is TGTGCCAGCAGTCCCGCGGACAGAGGGTCCTACGAGCAGTACTTC. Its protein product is CASSPADRGSYEQYF.

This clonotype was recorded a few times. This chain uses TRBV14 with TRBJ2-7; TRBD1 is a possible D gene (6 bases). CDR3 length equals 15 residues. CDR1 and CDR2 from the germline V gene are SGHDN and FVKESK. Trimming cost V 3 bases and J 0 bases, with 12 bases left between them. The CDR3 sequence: CASSHRPGDSYEQYF. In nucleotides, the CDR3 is TGTGCCAGCAGCCACAGGCCAGGGGACTCCTACGAGCAGTACTTC.

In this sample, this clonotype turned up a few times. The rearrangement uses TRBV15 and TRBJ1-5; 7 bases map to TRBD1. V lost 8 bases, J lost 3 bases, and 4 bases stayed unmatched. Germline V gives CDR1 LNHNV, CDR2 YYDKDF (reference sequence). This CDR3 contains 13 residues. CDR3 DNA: TGTGCCACCGCCGGACAGGACAATCAGCCCCAGCATTTT. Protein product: CATAGQDNQPQHF.

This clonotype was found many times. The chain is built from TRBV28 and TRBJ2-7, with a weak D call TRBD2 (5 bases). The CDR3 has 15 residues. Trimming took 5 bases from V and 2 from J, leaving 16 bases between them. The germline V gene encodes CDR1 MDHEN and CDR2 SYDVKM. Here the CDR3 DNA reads TGTGCCAGCAGTCCTATAGAGCGGAGAGCCTACGAGCAGTACTTC. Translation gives CASSPIERRAYEQYF.

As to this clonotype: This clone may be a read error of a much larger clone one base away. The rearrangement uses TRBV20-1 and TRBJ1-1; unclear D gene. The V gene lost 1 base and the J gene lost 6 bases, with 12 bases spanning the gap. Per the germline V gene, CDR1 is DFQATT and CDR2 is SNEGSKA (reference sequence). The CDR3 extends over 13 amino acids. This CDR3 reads CSARVPLVAEAFF. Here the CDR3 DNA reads TGCAGTGCTAGAGTTCCCTTGGTCGCTGAAGCTTTCTTT.

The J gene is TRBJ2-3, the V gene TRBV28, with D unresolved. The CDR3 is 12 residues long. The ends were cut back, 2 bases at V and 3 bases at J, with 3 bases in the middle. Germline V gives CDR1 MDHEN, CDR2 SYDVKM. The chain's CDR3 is CASSLKTDTQYF. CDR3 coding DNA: TGTGCCAGCAGTTTAAAAACAGATACGCAGTATTTT.

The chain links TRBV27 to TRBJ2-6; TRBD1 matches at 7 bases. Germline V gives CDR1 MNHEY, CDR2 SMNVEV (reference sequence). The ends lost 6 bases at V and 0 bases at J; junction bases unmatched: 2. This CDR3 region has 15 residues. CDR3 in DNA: TGTGCCAGCAGGACAGGGAGCTCTGGGGCCAACGTCCTGACTTTC. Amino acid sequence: CASRTGSSGANVLTF.

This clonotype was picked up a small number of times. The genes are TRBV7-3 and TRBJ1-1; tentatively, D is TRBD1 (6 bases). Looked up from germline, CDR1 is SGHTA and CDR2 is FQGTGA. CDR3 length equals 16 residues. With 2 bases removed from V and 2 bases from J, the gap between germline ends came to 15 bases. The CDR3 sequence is CASSLSGQLINTEAFF. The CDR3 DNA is TGTGCCAGCAGCTTATCCGGACAGCTAATTAACACTGAAGCTTTCTTT.

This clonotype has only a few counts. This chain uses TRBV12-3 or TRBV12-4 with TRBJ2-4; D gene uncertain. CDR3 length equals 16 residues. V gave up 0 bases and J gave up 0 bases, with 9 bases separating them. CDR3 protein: CASSLARSLAKNIQYF. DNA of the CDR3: TGTGCCAGCAGTTTAGCCAGGTCCTTAGCCAAAAACATTCAGTACTTC.

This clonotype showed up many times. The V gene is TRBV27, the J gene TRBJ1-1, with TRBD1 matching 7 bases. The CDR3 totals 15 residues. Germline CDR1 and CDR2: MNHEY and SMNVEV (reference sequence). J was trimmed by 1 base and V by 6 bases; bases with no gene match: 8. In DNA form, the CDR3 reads TGTGCCAGCAGACAAACGACAGGGACGAACACTGAAGCTTTCTTT. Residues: CASRQTTGTNTEAFF.

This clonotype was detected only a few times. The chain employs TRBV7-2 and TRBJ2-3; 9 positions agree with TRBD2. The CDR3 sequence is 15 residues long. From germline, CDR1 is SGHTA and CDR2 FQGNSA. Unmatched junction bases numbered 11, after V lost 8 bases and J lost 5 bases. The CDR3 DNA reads TGTGCCAGCGGTAGGGGCGGGAGGGCCGTAGATACGCAGTATTTT. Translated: CASGRGGRAVDTQYF.

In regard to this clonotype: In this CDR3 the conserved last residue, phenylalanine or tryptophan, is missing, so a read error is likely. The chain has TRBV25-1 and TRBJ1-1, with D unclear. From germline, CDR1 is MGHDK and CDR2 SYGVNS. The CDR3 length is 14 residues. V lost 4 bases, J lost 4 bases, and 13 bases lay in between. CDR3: CASSARKAGTEAFL. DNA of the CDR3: TGTGCCAGCAGTGCAAGGAAGGCGGGCACTGAAGCTTTCCTT.

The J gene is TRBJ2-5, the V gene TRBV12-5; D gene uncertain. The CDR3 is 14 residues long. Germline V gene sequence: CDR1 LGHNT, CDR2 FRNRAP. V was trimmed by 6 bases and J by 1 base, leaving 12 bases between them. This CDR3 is CASGPDDIQETQYF. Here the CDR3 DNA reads TGTGCTAGTGGCCCGGACGACATCCAAGAGACCCAGTACTTC.

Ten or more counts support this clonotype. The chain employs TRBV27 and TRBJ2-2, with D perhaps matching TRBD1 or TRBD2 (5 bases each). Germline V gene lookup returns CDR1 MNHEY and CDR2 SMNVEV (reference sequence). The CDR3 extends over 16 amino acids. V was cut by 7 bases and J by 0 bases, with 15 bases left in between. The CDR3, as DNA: TGTGCCAGCAATGGTCGAGGGGCAGCGAACACCGGGGAGCTGTTTTTT. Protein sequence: CASNGRGAANTGELFF.

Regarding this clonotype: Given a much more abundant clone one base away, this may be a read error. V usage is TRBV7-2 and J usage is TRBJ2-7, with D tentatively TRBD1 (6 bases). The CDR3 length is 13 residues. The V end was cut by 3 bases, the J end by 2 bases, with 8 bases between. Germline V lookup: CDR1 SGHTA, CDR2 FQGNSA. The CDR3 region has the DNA TGTACCAGCAGCTTGCAGGGGCCCTACGAGCAGTACTTC. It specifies CTSSLQGPYEQYF.

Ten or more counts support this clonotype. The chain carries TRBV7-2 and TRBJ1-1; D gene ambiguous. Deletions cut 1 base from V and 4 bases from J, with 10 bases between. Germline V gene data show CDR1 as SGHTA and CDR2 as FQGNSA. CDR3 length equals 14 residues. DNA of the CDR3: TGTGCCAGCAGCTTAGGCTACTGGAGCACTGAAGCTTTCTTT. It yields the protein CASSLGYWSTEAFF.

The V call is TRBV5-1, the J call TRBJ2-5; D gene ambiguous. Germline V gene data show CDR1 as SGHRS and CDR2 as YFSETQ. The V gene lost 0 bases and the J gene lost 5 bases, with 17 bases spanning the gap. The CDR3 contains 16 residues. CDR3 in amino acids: CASSLAPFLGKETQYF. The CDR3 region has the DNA TGCGCCAGCAGCTTGGCACCCTTCCTAGGGAAGGAGACCCAGTACTTC.

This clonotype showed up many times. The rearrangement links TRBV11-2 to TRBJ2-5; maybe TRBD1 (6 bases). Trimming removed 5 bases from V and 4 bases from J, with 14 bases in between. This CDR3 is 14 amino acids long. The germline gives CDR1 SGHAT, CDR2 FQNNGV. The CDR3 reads CASSQPRQVETQYF. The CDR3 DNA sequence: TGTGCCAGCAGCCAGCCCCGACAGGTAGAGACCCAGTACTTC.

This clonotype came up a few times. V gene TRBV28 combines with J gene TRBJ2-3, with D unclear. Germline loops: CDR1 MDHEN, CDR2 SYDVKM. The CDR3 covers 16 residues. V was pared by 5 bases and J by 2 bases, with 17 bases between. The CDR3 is CASSADFNGHTDTQYF. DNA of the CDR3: TGTGCCAGCAGTGCCGACTTCAATGGCCACACAGATACGCAGTATTTT.

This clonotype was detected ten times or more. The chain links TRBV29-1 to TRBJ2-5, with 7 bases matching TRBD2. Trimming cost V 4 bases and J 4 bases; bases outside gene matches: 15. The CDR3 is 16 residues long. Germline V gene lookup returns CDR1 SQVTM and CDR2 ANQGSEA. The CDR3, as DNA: TGCAGCGTTGGGAGAACGACTAGCCCATACCCAGAGACCCAGTACTTC. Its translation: CSVGRTTSPYPETQYF. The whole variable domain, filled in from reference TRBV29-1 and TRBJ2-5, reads SAVISQKPSRDICQRGTSLTIQCQVDSQVTMMFWYRQQPGQSLTLIATANQGSEATYESGFVIDKFPISRPNLTFSTLTVSNMSPEDSSIYLCSVGRTTSPYPETQYFGPGTRLLVL.

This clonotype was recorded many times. The CDR3 DNA reads as TGTGCCAGCAGTCAAAGGACAAGTGCTCTGAACACTGAAGCTTTCTTT. Translated: CASSQRTSALNTEAFF. This chain links TRBV12-3 or TRBV12-4 with TRBJ1-1; tentative D call: TRBD1 (5 bases). Trimming pared 5 bases from V and 0 bases from J, leaving 16 bases between. This CDR3 contains 16 residues.

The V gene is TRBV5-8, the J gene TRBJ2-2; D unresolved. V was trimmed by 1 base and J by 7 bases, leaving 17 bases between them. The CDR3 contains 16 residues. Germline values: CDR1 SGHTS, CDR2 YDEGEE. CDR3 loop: CASSLRWQYFDGELFF. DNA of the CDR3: TGTGCCAGCAGCTTGCGTTGGCAGTATTTTGACGGGGAGCTGTTTTTT. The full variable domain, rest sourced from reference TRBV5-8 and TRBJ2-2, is EAGVTQSPTHLIKTRGQQATLRCSPISGHTSVYWYQQALGLGLQFLLWYDEGEERNRGNFPPRFSGRQFPNYSSELNVNALELEDSALYLCASSLRWQYFDGELFFGEGSRLTVL.

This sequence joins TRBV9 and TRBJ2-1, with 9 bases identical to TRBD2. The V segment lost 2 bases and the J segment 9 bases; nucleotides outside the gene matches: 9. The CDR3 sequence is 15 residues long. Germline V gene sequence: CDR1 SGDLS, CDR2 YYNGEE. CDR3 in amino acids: CASSVLIAGEVEQFF. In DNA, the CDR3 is TGTGCCAGCAGCGTCCTCATAGCGGGAGAGGTTGAGCAGTTCTTC.

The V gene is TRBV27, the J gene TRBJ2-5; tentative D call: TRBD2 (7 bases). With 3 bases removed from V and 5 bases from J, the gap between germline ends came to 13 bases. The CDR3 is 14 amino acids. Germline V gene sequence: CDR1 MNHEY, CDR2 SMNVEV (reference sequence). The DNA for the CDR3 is TGTGCCAGCAGTTTCGCGGGGGCCGTTGAGACCCAGTACTTC. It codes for CASSFAGAVETQYF.

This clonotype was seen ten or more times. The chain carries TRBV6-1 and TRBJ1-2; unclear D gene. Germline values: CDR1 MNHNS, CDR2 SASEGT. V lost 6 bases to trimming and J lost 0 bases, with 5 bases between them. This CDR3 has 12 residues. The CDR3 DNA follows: TGTGCCAGCAGGAGTGCTAACTATGGCTACACCTTC. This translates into CASRSANYGYTF.

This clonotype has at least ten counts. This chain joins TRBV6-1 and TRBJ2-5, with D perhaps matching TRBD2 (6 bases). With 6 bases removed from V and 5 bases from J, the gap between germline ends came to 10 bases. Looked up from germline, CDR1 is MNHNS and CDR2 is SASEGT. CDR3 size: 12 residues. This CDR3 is CASRPAGETQYF. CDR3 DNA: TGTGCCAGCAGGCCGGCGGGGGAGACCCAGTACTTC.

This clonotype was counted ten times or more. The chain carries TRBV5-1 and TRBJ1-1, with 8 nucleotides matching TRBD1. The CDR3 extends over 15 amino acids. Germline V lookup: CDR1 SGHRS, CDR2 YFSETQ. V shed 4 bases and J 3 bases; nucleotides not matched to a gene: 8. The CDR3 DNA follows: TGCGCCAGCAGCCCTAGGACAGGGAGAGACACTGAAGCTTTCTTT. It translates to CASSPRTGRDTEAFF.

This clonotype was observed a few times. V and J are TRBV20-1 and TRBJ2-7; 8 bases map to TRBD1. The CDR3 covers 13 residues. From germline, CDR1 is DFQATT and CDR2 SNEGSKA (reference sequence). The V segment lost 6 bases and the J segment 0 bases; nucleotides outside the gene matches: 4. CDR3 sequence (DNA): TGCAGTGCACCGGGACAGGCCTCCTACGAGCAGTACTTC. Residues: CSAPGQASYEQYF.